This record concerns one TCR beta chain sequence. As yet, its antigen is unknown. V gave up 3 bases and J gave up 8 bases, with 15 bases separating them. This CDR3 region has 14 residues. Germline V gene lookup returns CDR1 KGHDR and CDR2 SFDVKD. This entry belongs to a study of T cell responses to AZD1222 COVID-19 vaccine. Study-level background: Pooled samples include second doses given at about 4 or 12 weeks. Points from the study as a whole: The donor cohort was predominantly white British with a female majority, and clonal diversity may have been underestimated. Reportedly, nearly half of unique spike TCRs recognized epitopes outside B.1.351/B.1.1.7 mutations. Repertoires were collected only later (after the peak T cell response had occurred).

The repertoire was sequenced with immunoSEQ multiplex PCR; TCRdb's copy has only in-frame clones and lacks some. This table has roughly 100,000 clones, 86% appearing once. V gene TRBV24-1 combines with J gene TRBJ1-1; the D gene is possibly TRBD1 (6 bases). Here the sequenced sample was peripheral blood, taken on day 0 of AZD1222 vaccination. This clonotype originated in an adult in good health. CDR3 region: CATSDPQGAGEAFF. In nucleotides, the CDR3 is TGTGCCACCAGTGATCCACAGGGCGCGGGAGAAGCTTTCTTT.